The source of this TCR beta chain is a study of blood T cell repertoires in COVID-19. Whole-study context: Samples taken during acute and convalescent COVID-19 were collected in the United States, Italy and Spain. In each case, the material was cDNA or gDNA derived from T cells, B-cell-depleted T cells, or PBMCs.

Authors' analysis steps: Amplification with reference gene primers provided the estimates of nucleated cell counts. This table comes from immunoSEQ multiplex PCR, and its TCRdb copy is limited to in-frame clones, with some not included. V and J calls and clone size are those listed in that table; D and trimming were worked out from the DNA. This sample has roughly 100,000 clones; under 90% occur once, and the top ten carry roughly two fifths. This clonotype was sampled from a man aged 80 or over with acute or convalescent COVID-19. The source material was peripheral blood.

CDR3 sequence (DNA): TGTGCCACCACCACAGGGTCCGGGGAGCTGTTTTTT. Translated: CATTTGSGELFF. The chain links TRBV24-1 to TRBJ2-2; tentatively, D is TRBD1 (6 bases). The CDR3 has 12 residues. Deletions cut 8 bases from V and 6 bases from J, with 9 bases between. The germline CDR1 and CDR2 sequences are KGHDR and SFDVKD.